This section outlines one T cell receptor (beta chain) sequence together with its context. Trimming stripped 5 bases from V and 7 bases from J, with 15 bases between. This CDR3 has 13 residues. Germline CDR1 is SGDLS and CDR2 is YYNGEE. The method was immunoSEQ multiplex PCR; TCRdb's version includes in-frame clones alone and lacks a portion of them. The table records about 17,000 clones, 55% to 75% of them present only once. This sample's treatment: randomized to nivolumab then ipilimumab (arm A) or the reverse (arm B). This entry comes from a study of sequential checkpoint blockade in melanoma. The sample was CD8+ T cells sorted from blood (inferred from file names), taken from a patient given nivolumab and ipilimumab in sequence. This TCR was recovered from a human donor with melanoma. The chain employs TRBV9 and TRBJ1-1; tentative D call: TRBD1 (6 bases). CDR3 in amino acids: CASRKGGGGEAFF. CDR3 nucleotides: TGTGCCAGCAGGAAGGGGGGAGGGGGTGAAGCTTTCTTT.